Listed below are T cell receptor beta chains from one sample, sequenced in a study of T-cell reconstitution after alpha-beta-depleted transplantation in children. TCRdb ran MiXCR on the PCR reads and lists one entry per CDR3 protein. The sample has around 200,000 distinct CDR3 sequences; under 20% are singletons. The sequencing used PBMCs, mostly from graft donor cells, collected 360 days after TCRalphabeta/CD19-depleted stem cell transplant. The receptors shown here come from a male patient between 2 and 10 years old who had a stem cell transplant for acute lymphoblastic leukemia, so the T cells may come from the graft donor. The CDR3 runs from the conserved cysteine through the conserved F or W. D genes are given only for firm matches. Only part of the rows carry a size: once, few, many, or a class if the clone is expanded.

d_gene: .
j_gene: TRBJ2-5
v_gene: TRBV10-3
abundance: many
CDR3aa: CAISETQLQETQYF
CDR3nt: TGTGCCATCAGTGAGACCCAGCTTCAAGAGACCCAGTACTTC

d_gene: TRBD1
j_gene: TRBJ2-3
v_gene: TRBV10-2
abundance: few
CDR3aa: CASSGDRTFTDTQYF
CDR3nt: TGCGCCAGCAGCGGGGACAGGACCTTCACAGATACGCAGTATTTT

d_gene: .
j_gene: TRBJ2-1
v_gene: TRBV4-2
abundance: .
CDR3aa: CASSQERGRGEQFF
CDR3nt: TGTGCCAGCAGCCAAGAAAGGGGGCGGGGAGAGCAGTTCTTC

d_gene: TRBD2
j_gene: TRBJ2-7
v_gene: TRBV12-3/TRBV12-4
abundance: .
CDR3aa: CASSLGSGRSSYEQYF
CDR3nt: TGTGCCAGCAGTTTAGGAAGCGGGAGGTCCTCCTACGAGCAGTACTTC

d_gene: TRBD1
j_gene: TRBJ1-1
v_gene: TRBV10-3
abundance: .
CDR3aa: CAISGEQGARLRTEAFF
CDR3nt: TGTGCCATCAGTGGAGAACAGGGGGCCCGCCTAAGGACTGAAGCTTTCTTT

d_gene: TRBD1
j_gene: TRBJ1-1
v_gene: TRBV6-5
abundance: .
CDR3aa: CASSYSLGTGTEAFF
CDR3nt: TGTGCCAGCAGTTACTCCTTAGGGACAGGCACTGAAGCTTTCTTT

d_gene: TRBD2
j_gene: TRBJ2-2
v_gene: TRBV11-2
abundance: .
CDR3aa: CASSSVAGAPTGELFF
CDR3nt: TGTGCCAGCAGCTCTGTAGCGGGGGCGCCCACCGGGGAGCTGTTTTTT

d_gene: TRBD2
j_gene: TRBJ2-7
v_gene: TRBV20-1
abundance: few
CDR3aa: CSASVPGTSVEQYF
CDR3nt: TGCAGTGCTAGTGTCCCGGGGACTAGCGTCGAGCAGTACTTC

d_gene: .
j_gene: TRBJ1-4
v_gene: TRBV7-9
abundance: .
CDR3aa: CASSPGLDEKLFF
CDR3nt: TGTGCCAGCAGCCCGGGCTTGGATGAAAAACTGTTTTTT

d_gene: .
j_gene: TRBJ2-7
v_gene: TRBV7-2
abundance: .
CDR3aa: CASSASWDYEQYF
CDR3nt: TGTGCCAGCAGCGCCTCATGGGACTACGAGCAGTACTTC

d_gene: .
j_gene: TRBJ1-1
v_gene: TRBV11-3
abundance: many
CDR3aa: CASSLAGENTEAFF
CDR3nt: TGTGCCAGCAGCTTAGCGGGGGAGAACACTGAAGCTTTCTTT

d_gene: .
j_gene: TRBJ2-7
v_gene: TRBV12-3/TRBV12-4
abundance: .
CDR3aa: CASRGPQYEQYF
CDR3nt: TGTGCCAGCAGGGGCCCCCAATACGAGCAGTACTTC

d_gene: .
j_gene: TRBJ2-5
v_gene: TRBV11-3
abundance: few
CDR3aa: CASSISGKETQYF
CDR3nt: TGTGCCAGCAGCATCTCCGGGAAAGAGACCCAGTACTTC

d_gene: .
j_gene: TRBJ2-7
v_gene: TRBV10-3
abundance: few
CDR3aa: CAIAPRGNYEQYF
CDR3nt: TGTGCCATCGCCCCTCGGGGGAACTACGAGCAGTACTTC

d_gene: .
j_gene: TRBJ1-4
v_gene: TRBV5-1
abundance: few
CDR3aa: CASSLGVTNEKLFF
CDR3nt: TGCGCCAGCAGCTTAGGGGTAACTAATGAAAAACTGTTTTTT